This TCR beta chain emerged from a study of blood T cell repertoires in COVID-19. The overall study: The study drew acute and convalescent COVID-19 samples from the United States, Italy and Spain. The cDNA or gDNA used as material had been derived from T cells, B-cell-depleted T cells, or PBMCs.

This CDR3 is built from 15 residues. Losses at the gene ends were 5 bases for V and 7 bases for J; bases not matched to a gene: 7. CDR1 and CDR2 (germline): WSHSY, SAAADI. In the original workflow: Amplification of reference gene primers was used by the study to estimate nucleated cell counts. Repertoires were generated with immunoSEQ multiplex PCR, while TCRdb's copy carries only in-frame clones and drops some. V, J and clone size are those of that table, while D and trimming were read from the DNA. The table shows a few hundred thousand clones, with around 91% occurring only once. The study drew participants aged about 18 to 89 years from approximately 25 US areas.

Material for sequencing was PBMCs or T cells enriched from blood (not recorded which). The source is a man between 25 and 39 years old who had been exposed to COVID-19. The chain couples TRBV10-2 to TRBJ1-4, with TRBD1 identical over 10 bases. CDR3 protein: CASSRDRGGGEKLFF. The CDR3 region has the DNA TGCGCCAGCAGTAGGGACAGGGGTGGGGGTGAAAAACTGTTTTTT.